In its sample, the clone carrying this TCR beta chain was seen once. Assay used: immunoSEQ multiplex PCR; TCRdb lists only in-frame clones, some missing. The sample holds approximately 170,000 clones; roughly nine tenths are singletons and the top ten take about a tenth. Between the trimmed V and J ends, which lost 8 bases and 5 bases, there was a span of 15 bases. The germline CDR1 and CDR2 sequences are MNHEY and SMNVEV (reference sequence). This CDR3 spans 14 amino acids. The sample comes from a study of blood T cell repertoires in COVID-19. The gene calls are TRBV27 and TRBJ2-2, with a weak D call TRBD2 (5 bases). This receptor was obtained from a woman aged 60-75 years with COVID-19, enrolled during active disease. Specimen: peripheral blood. The DNA of the CDR3 is TGTGCCAGCTTACCGGGAAGGAGTACCGGGGAGCTGTTTTTT. Translated: CASLPGRSTGELFF.